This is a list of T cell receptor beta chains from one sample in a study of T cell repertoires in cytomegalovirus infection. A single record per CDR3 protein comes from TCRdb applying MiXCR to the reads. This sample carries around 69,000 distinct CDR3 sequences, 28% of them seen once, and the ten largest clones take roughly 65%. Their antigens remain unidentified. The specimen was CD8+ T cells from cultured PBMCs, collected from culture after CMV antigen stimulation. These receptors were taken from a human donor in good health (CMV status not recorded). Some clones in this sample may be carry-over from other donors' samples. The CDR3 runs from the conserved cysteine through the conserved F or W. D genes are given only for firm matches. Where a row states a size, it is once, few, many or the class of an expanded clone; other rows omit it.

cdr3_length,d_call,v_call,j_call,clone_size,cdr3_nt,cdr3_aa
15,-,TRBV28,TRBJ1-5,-,TGTGCCAGCGCCTCACTGGACTTGAGGAATCAGCCCCAGCATTTT,CASASLDLRNQPQHF
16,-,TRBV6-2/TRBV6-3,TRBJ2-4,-,TGTGCCAGCAGTTACGTCGCAGGAGGGGCCAAAAACATTCAGTACTTC,CASSYVAGGAKNIQYF
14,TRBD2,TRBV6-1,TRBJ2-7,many,TGTGCCAGCAGTAACAGCGCGGGGGGAGTGGAGCAGTACTTC,CASSNSAGGVEQYF
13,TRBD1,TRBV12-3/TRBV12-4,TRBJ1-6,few,TGTGCCAGCAGTGGACAGGGGAGTTCACCCCTCCACTTT,CASSGQGSSPLHF
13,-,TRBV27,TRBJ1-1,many,TGTGCCAGCAGTTTGATGCAGAACACTGAAGCTTTCTTT,CASSLMQNTEAFF
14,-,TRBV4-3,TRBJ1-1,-,TGCGCCAGCACCTCTACAGGGATAAACACTGAAGCTTTCTTT,CASTSTGINTEAFF
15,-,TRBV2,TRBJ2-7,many,TGTGCCAGCAGTGACAGAGGTTCAGGGCTCGACGAGCAGTACTTC,CASSDRGSGLDEQYF
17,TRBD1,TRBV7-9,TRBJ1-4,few,TGTGCCAGCAGCCCAAATACAGGGGGCCCAGAGAATGAAAAACTGTTTTTT,CASSPNTGGPENEKLFF
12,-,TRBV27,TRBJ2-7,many,TGTGCCAGCAGTTCGTCCCCCTACGAGCAGTACTTC,CASSSSPYEQYF
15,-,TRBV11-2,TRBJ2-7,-,TGTGCCAGCAGCTTAGATGGATCGCTTCTGGGGGAGCAGTACTTC,CASSLDGSLLGEQYF
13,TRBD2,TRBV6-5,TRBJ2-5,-,TGTGCCAGCAGCGGGGGGGCAGGAGAGACCCTGTACTTC,CASSGGAGETLYF
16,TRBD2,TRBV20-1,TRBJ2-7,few,TGCAGTGCTAGAGCGTCCTTTAGCGGGAACGGCTACGAGCAGTACTTC,CSARASFSGNGYEQYF
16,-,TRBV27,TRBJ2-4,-,TGTGCCAGCAGCCATTCACCGACCGGAGCCAAAAACATTCAGTACTTC,CASSHSPTGAKNIQYF
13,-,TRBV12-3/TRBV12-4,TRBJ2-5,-,TGTGCCAGCAGAAAAAATACCGGGGAGACCCAGTACTTC,CASRKNTGETQYF
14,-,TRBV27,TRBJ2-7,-,TGTGCCAACTGCTGTCGGCAGGGCCACTACGAGCAGTACTTC,CANCCRQGHYEQYF
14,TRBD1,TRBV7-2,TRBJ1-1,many,TGTGCCAGCAGCCCAGGGACAGGGGGCACTGAAGCTTTCTTT,CASSPGTGGTEAFF
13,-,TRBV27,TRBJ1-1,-,TGTGCCAGCAGCCCGGGACCGGAAGATAAAGCTTTCTTT,CASSPGPEDKAFF
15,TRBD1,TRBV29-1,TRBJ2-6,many,TGCAGCGTCGGACAGGGAGGCTCTGGGGCCAACGTCCTGACTTTC,CSVGQGGSGANVLTF
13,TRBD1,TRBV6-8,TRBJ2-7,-,TGTGCCAGCAGACCAGGGACAGGGGGCGAGCAGTACTTC,CASRPGTGGEQYF
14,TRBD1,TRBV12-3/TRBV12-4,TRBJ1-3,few,TGTGCCAGCACCTTACAGGGGGCTGGAAACACCATATATTTT,CASTLQGAGNTIYF
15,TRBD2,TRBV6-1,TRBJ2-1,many,TGTGCCAGCAGTGCCGGGACTAGGGCTTACAATGAGCAGTTCTTC,CASSAGTRAYNEQFF
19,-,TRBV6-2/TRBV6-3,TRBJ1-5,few,TGTGCCAGCAGTTACTCGAGTAGTGAGGGGCTCTACCGCAATCAGCCCCAGCATTTT,CASSYSSSEGLYRNQPQHF
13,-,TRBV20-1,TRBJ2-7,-,TGCAGTGCTAGAGATAAGGGGTCTTACGAGCAGTACTTC,CSARDKGSYEQYF
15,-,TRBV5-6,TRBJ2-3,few,TGTGCCAGCGGACAGTGGGGGGCTAGCACAGATACGCAGTATTTT,CASGQWGASTDTQYF
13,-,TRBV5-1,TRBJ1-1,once,TGCGCCAGCAGCTTGGGCCCAAGGAGGGGAGCTTTCTTT,CASSLGPRRGAFF
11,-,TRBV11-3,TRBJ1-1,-,TGTGCCAGCAGCGAATACACTGAAGCTTTCTTT,CASSEYTEAFF
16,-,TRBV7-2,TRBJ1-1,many,TGTGCCAGCAGCCCAGAGGGACCGGAAATGAACACTGAAGCTTTCTTT,CASSPEGPEMNTEAFF
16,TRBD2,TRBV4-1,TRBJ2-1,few,TGCGCCAGCAGCCAAGATACGGCTAGCGGGAACAATGAGCAGTTCTTC,CASSQDTASGNNEQFF
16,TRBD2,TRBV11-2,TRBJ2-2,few,TGTGCCAGCAGCTCTGGGACTAGCGGTTACACCGGGGAGCTGTTTTTT,CASSSGTSGYTGELFF
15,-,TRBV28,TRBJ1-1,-,TGTGCCAGCAGTTTTGTAAAACCCCTAGGGACTGAAGCTTTCTTT,CASSFVKPLGTEAFF
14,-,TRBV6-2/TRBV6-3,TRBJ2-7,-,TGTGCCAGCAGTTACTCTTTTCCGAACTACGAGCAGTACTTC,CASSYSFPNYEQYF
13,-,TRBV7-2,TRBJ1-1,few,TGTGCCAGCAGCCGGGGGGTGAACACTGAAGCTTTCTTT,CASSRGVNTEAFF
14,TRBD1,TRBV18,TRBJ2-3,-,TGTGCCAGCACCGGGACAGGGGCTGGAGATACGCAGTATTTT,CASTGTGAGDTQYF
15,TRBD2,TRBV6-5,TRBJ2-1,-,TGTGCCAGCAGCCGCGGACTAGCGGGATACAATGAGCAGTTCTTC,CASSRGLAGYNEQFF
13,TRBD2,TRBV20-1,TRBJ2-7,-,TGCAGTGCCAGCGGGGGACGCTATGGGGAGCAGTACTTC,CSASGGRYGEQYF
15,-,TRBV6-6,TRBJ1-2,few,TGTGCCAGCAGTTACTCGACAACCCATAACTATGGCTACACCTTC,CASSYSTTHNYGYTF
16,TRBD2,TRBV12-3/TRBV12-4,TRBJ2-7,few,TGTGCCAGCAGCTCAATAGCGGGAGGCCTCTGGGACGAGCAGTACTTC,CASSSIAGGLWDEQYF
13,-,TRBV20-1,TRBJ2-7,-,TGCAGTACCCGCGAGGGGGGCTCCTACGAGCAGTACTTC,CSTREGGSYEQYF
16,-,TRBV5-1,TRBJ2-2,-,TGCGCCAGCAGCTTGTATAACATCGCGAACACCGGGGAGCTGTTTTTT,CASSLYNIANTGELFF
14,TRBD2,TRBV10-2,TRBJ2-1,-,TGCGCCAGCAGTGAACTAGCGAACTACAATGAGCAGTTCTTC,CASSELANYNEQFF
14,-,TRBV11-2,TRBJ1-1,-,TGTGCCAGCAGCCCCATTTGGGCGAACACTGAAGCTTTCTTT,CASSPIWANTEAFF
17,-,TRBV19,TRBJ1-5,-,TGTGCCAGTAGTATGGGTACAAGTGGTGTGGGCAATCAGCCCCAGCATTTT,CASSMGTSGVGNQPQHF
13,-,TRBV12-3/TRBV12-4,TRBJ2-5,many,TGTGCCAGCAGCCCACCGGCTCAAGAGACCCAGTACTTC,CASSPPAQETQYF
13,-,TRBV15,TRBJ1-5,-,TGTGCCACCAGCAGAACCTCAAATCAGCCCCAGCATTTT,CATSRTSNQPQHF
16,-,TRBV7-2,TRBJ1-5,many,TGTGCCAGCAGCCATCGCGGTGGTCGTACGGATCAGCCCCAGCATTTT,CASSHRGGRTDQPQHF
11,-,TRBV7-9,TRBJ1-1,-,TGTGCCAGCAGCTTTCGGGCTGAAGCTTTCTTT,CASSFRAEAFF
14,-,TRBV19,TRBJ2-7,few,TGTGCCAGTAGTCCCTCGATCACAAGTGGGCGGCAGTACTTC,CASSPSITSGRQYF
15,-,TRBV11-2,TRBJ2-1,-,TGTGCCAGCAGTGGACCATCTGTCTCCTACAATGAGCAGTTCTTC,CASSGPSVSYNEQFF
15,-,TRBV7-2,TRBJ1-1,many,TGTGCCAGCAGCCAGAGGGGGGCCGTGAGCACTGAAGCTTTCTTT,CASSQRGAVSTEAFF
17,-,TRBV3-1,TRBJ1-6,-,TGTGCCAGCAGCCTCGGGACGGACCCTGGGTATAATTCACCCCTCCACTTT,CASSLGTDPGYNSPLHF